The 22 T cell receptor beta chains below all came from one sample that was sequenced in a study of blood T cell repertoires in COVID-19. Clones were read by immunoSEQ multiplex PCR, and TCRdb kept only the in-frame ones, dropping some. The data contain approximately 280,000 clones, around 80% of them seen just once; the ten biggest clones take up 5%. The specimen sequenced was PBMCs or T cells enriched from blood (not recorded which). The receptors originated from a man aged 35-49 years who had been exposed to COVID-19.

V is TRBV29-1 and J is TRBJ1-1; maybe TRBD1 (6 bases). CDR3 length equals 13 residues. V was clipped by 6 bases and J by 5 bases, with 16 bases between them. Germline CDR1 and CDR2: SQVTM and ANQGSEA. CDR3 region: CSVPGGARTEAFF. CDR3 nucleotides: TGCAGCGTGCCCGGGGGGGCTCGGACTGAAGCTTTCTTT.

The J gene is TRBJ1-3, the V gene TRBV25-1, with D possibly being TRBD1 (5 bases). Germline V CDR1 and CDR2: MGHDK, SYGVNS. The CDR3 extends over 14 amino acids. V was cut by 6 bases and J by 8 bases, with 17 bases left in between. The CDR3 sequence: CASRMTARGDTIYF. CDR3 DNA: TGTGCCAGCAGGATGACAGCCCGGGGGGACACCATATATTTT.

V and J are TRBV2 and TRBJ2-7; 15 bases are shared with TRBD2. J was trimmed by 6 bases and V by 11 bases; bases with no gene match: 14. Looked up from germline, CDR1 is SNHLY and CDR2 is FYNNEI. The CDR3 has 16 residues. CDR3 residues: CACSGLAGGGWGEQYF. The CDR3, as DNA: TGTGCCTGTTCGGGACTAGCGGGAGGAGGTTGGGGCGAGCAGTACTTC.

This rearrangement joins TRBV4-1 to TRBJ1-5, with D possibly TRBD1 on 6 matching bases. The V end was cut by 1 base, the J end by 2 bases, with 9 bases between. The germline V gene encodes CDR1 MGHRA and CDR2 YSYEKL. The CDR3 covers 15 residues. The CDR3 DNA follows: TGCGCCAGCAGCCAAGGTCGGACAGGCAATCAGCCCCAGCATTTT. As protein: CASSQGRTGNQPQHF.

Only one count was recorded for this clone. This chain uses TRBV19 with TRBJ1-2; 7 bases match TRBD1. Germline values: CDR1 LNHDA, CDR2 SQIVND (reference sequence). V trimming: 1 base; J trimming: 3 bases; junction bases outside the gene matches: 5. The CDR3 is 15 residues long. The CDR3 DNA reads as TGTGCCAGTAGTATAGCCGGGACAGCCTACTATGGCTACACCTTC. This encodes CASSIAGTAYYGYTF.

J is TRBJ2-3 and V is TRBV6-6, with TRBD1 matching 9 bases. This CDR3 has 14 amino acids. Germline CDR1 reads MNHNY; CDR2 reads SVGAGI (reference sequence). Trimming cost V 7 bases and J 0 bases; bases outside gene matches: 2. The CDR3 nucleotides are TGTGCCAGCACCGGGACAGGGAGCACAGATACGCAGTATTTT. Translation gives CASTGTGSTDTQYF.

The genes are TRBV5-4 and TRBJ2-7, with D possibly being TRBD2 (6 bases). V lost 0 bases and J 2 bases, leaving 9 bases between the germline ends. The CDR3 is made up of 14 amino acids. The germline V gene has CDR1 SGHNT and CDR2 YYREEE (reference sequence). In DNA form, the CDR3 reads TGTGCCAGCAGCTTGGTAGGGACTCCCTACGAGCAGTACTTC. Amino acids: CASSLVGTPYEQYF.

The chain is built from TRBV27 and TRBJ2-7; 11 nucleotides match TRBD2. V shed 5 bases and J 4 bases; nucleotides not matched to a gene: 7. The CDR3 has 15 amino acids. Looked up from germline, CDR1 is MNHEY and CDR2 is SMNVEV (reference sequence). In nucleotides, the CDR3 is TGTGCCAGCAGTCCCACTAGCGGGGGAATGTACGAGCAGTACTTC. Translated: CASSPTSGGMYEQYF.

The V and J genes are TRBV30 and TRBJ2-5, with TRBD2 identical over 13 bases. Germline trimming cut 1 base from V and 3 bases from J; bases unmatched to any gene: 8. The germline CDR1 and CDR2 sequences are GTSNPN and SVGIG (reference sequence). The CDR3 is 17 residues long. This CDR3 reads CAWSGRTSGSLEETQYF. The CDR3 DNA follows: TGTGCCTGGAGTGGGAGGACTAGCGGGAGTTTGGAAGAGACCCAGTACTTC.

The rearrangement joins TRBV5-1 to TRBJ1-6; 8 bases fit TRBD1. Germline CDR1 reads SGHRS; CDR2 reads YFSETQ. This CDR3 region has 15 residues. V lost 0 bases and J lost 10; bases outside the gene matches: 6. The CDR3 DNA reads as TGCGCCAGCAGCTTGGACGGACAGGGAAGATCACCCCTCCACTTT. Translated, it gives CASSLDGQGRSPLHF.

The V call is TRBV6-5, the J call TRBJ1-2; 8 nucleotides align to TRBD1. Germline V lookup: CDR1 MNHEY, CDR2 SVGAGI. This CDR3 spans 13 amino acids. J gave up 4 bases and V 6 bases, and 4 bases lay outside the gene matches. The CDR3 DNA reads as TGTGCCAGCAGGCGAGACAGGGGCTATGGCTACACCTTC. The encoded protein is CASRRDRGYGYTF.

The chain couples TRBV7-9 to TRBJ1-4; D remains ambiguous. The CDR3 has 16 residues. V lost 1 base and J lost 0, with 9 bases in between. Germline V lookup: CDR1 SEHNR, CDR2 FQNEAQ (reference sequence). CDR3 amino acids: CASSLGKTSTNEKLFF. The DNA of the CDR3 is TGTGCCAGCAGCTTAGGAAAAACTTCAACTAATGAAAAACTGTTTTTT.

The rearrangement joins TRBV15 to TRBJ1-2, with TRBD1 matching 9 bases. The CDR3 extends over 12 amino acids. The germline CDR1 and CDR2 sequences are LNHNV and YYDKDF (reference sequence). V shed 5 bases, J shed 11 bases, and the junction held 6 bases outside the gene matches. The CDR3 is CATSLRQGGYTF. CDR3 DNA: TGTGCCACCAGCCTACGACAGGGGGGTTACACCTTC. Filled out from reference TRBV15 and TRBJ1-2, the complete variable domain reads DAMVIQNPRYQVTQFGKPVTLSCSQTLNHNVMYWYQQKSSQAPKLLFHYYDKDFNNEADTPDNFQSRRPNTSFCFLDIRSPGLGDTAMYLCATSLRQGGYTFGSGTRLTVV.

This chain links TRBV5-1 with TRBJ1-6; 7 bases are a match to TRBD1. Germline CDR1 and CDR2: SGHRS and YFSETQ. After removal of 9 bases from V and 7 bases from J, the junction contained 22 bases not matched to a gene. This CDR3 region has 18 residues. CDR3 sequence: CAILPSGQKKIGNSPLHF. For the CDR3, the DNA is TGCGCCATCCTACCATCGGGACAGAAAAAAATTGGGAATTCACCCCTCCACTTT.

The rearrangement links TRBV19 to TRBJ2-3; a weak D match, TRBD1 (6 bases). The germline CDR1 and CDR2 sequences are LNHDA and SQIVND (reference sequence). Deletions cut 5 bases from V and 7 bases from J, with 19 bases between. CDR3 length: 15 amino acids. CDR3 protein: CASSQAEGVRNTQYF. For the CDR3, the DNA is TGTGCCAGTAGTCAGGCTGAGGGGGTACGAAATACGCAGTATTTT. Based on the CDR3 plus reference TRBV19 and TRBJ2-3, the full variable domain is DGGITQSPKYLFRKEGQNVTLSCEQNLNHDAMYWYRQDPGQGLRLIYYSQIVNDFQKGDIAEGYSVSREKKESFPLTVTSAQKNPTAFYLCASSQAEGVRNTQYFGPGTRLTVL.

The chain links TRBV4-1 to TRBJ2-5; D is unclear. Trimming cost V 4 bases and J 5 bases, with 11 bases left between them. Germline CDR1 is MGHRA and CDR2 is YSYEKL. This CDR3 has 13 amino acids. The CDR3 reads CASSRQSGETQYF. CDR3 DNA: TGCGCCAGCAGCCGCCAGTCCGGGGAGACCCAGTACTTC.

The chain uses TRBV2 and TRBJ1-5, with no clear D. Trimming removed 6 bases from V and 0 bases from J, with 9 bases in between. The CDR3 has 14 residues. From germline, CDR1 is SNHLY and CDR2 FYNNEI. CDR3 region: CASRRENSNQPQHF. In DNA form, the CDR3 reads TGTGCCAGCAGGAGGGAGAATAGCAATCAGCCCCAGCATTTT. Drawing the rest from reference TRBV2 and TRBJ1-5, the complete variable domain is EPEVTQTPSHQVTQMGQEVILRCVPISNHLYFYWYRQILGQKVEFLVSFYNNEISEKSEIFDDQFSVERPDGSNFTLKIRSTKLEDSAMYFCASRRENSNQPQHFGDGTRLSIL.

CDR3 DNA sequence: TGTGCCAGTATCGATACCGGGACTAGAGTTCTCTTGGGCAATGAGCAGTTCTTC. It specifies CASIDTGTRVLLGNEQFF. The chain couples TRBV19 to TRBJ2-1; 8 bases agree with TRBD2. J was trimmed by 6 bases and V by 7 bases; bases with no gene match: 20. Germline V CDR1 and CDR2: LNHDA, SQIVND (reference sequence). The CDR3 has 18 residues. The entire variable domain, with the rest obtained from reference TRBV19 and TRBJ2-1, is as follows: DGGITQSPKYLFRKEGQNVTLSCEQNLNHDAMYWYRQDPGQGLRLIYYSQIVNDFQKGDIAEGYSVSREKKESFPLTVTSAQKNPTAFYLCASIDTGTRVLLGNEQFFGPGTRLTVL.

The genes are TRBV3-1 (or the pseudogene TRBV3-2) and TRBJ2-7, with no clear D. CDR3 length: 12 residues. Germline CDR1 reads LGHDT; CDR2 reads YNNKEL (reference sequence). Trimming pared 1 base from V and 5 bases from J, leaving 6 bases between. The CDR3 region is CASSQAVHEQYF. The CDR3 coding sequence is TGTGCCAGCAGCCAAGCGGTACACGAGCAGTACTTC.

This chain joins TRBV6-5 and TRBJ2-1, with D uncertain. This CDR3 is 14 amino acids long. Germline CDR1 MNHEY, CDR2 SVGAGI. The V gene lost 0 bases and the J gene lost 6 bases, with 9 bases spanning the gap. CDR3 in amino acids: CASSYSGSINEQFF. CDR3 nucleotides: TGTGCCAGCAGTTACTCCGGTTCGATCAATGAGCAGTTCTTC.

The rearrangement links TRBV14 to TRBJ2-3; D not resolved. The V gene's germline CDR1 is SGHDN and CDR2 FVKESK. CDR3 length: 14 amino acids. Trimming cost V 1 base and J 6 bases, with 11 bases left between them. The CDR3 reads CASSQGFLLDTQYF. CDR3 DNA sequence: TGTGCCAGCAGCCAAGGCTTCCTATTGGATACGCAGTATTTT.

The chain recombines TRBV12-3 or TRBV12-4 with TRBJ2-1; tentatively, D is TRBD2 (6 bases). Trimming cost V 7 bases and J 7 bases, with 14 bases left between them. This CDR3 is 13 amino acids long. CDR3 in amino acids: CASNKDGGNEQFF. CDR3 DNA: TGTGCCAGCAACAAAGATGGAGGGAATGAGCAGTTCTTC.